The TCR beta chain described here comes from a study of OX40 agonist ivuxolimab in advanced cancers. Overall study: Enrolled patients in dose escalation had cancers that were hepatocellular carcinoma, melanoma, renal cell or head and neck cancer.

V gave up 3 bases and J gave up 5 bases, with 10 bases separating them. Looked up from germline, CDR1 is SGHTA and CDR2 is FQGTGA. The CDR3 is made up of 14 amino acids. As regards this clone: Its antigen is as yet unknown.

Points from the study as a whole: Antigen specificity remained undetermined for the expanded peripheral T cells. CD4+ and CD8+ blood T cells expanded clonally by week 6 at 0.1 to 3.0 mg/kg.

The table came from immunoSEQ multiplex PCR; TCRdb's copy has only in-frame clones and leaves some out. The sample contains tens of thousands of clones, less than 85% of which appear only once. The V gene is TRBV7-3, the J gene TRBJ2-2; no reliable D call. The clonotype originates from an adult with an advanced solid tumor such as melanoma, head and neck, liver or kidney cancer. Sample: CD4+ or CD8+ T cells sorted from blood, taken in a trial of the OX40 agonist ivuxolimab. As DNA, the CDR3 is TGTGCCAGCAGCTTGGGCAGGATGACCGGGGAGCTGTTTTTT. This encodes CASSLGRMTGELFF.